These T cell receptor beta chains were read from a single sample in a study of graft-versus-host responses after intestinal transplantation. Their antigen targets remain unknown. TCRdb keeps only in-frame clones here, not all; method: immunoSEQ multiplex PCR. This table holds tens of thousands of clones, around 96% found once. The input for sequencing was unstimulated CD8+ T cells sorted from spleen or lymph node cells, taken before transplant. These receptors originate from a human donor who was the organ donor for an intestinal transplant. CDR3s include the opening cysteine and the closing phenylalanine or tryptophan. D genes are given only for firm matches. The size of a clone is reported for some rows only, either as once, few or many, or as a class for expanded clones.

V gene,J gene,D gene,clone size,CDR3 DNA,CDR3 protein
TRBV9,TRBJ2-1,-,-,TGTGCCAGCAGTGGGGACGGGGCTGGCAATGAGCAGTTCTTC,CASSGDGAGNEQFF
TRBV19,TRBJ2-2,-,-,TGTGCCAGTAGTATTCGCCAGGATAACACCGGGGAGCTGTTTTTT,CASSIRQDNTGELFF
TRBV6-1,TRBJ2-1,-,-,TGTGCCAGCAGTCACCTAGGGGCAGGAGCTAAGCAGTTCTTC,CASSHLGAGAKQFF
TRBV5-6,TRBJ1-1,TRBD1,-,TGTGCCAGCAACAGGGGGTCTTCTCGTGAAGCTTTCTTT,CASNRGSSREAFF
TRBV6-5,TRBJ2-1,-,-,TGTGCCAGCAGTTACGATTCCGGGCTTGGGGATGAGCAGTTCTTC,CASSYDSGLGDEQFF
TRBV30,TRBJ1-1,TRBD1,-,TGTGCCTGGAGTACCTCCGCGTGGTACATTACCACCGGGACAGGGGGCCAGAACACTGAAGCTTTCTTT,CAWSTSAWYITTGTGGQNTEAFF
TRBV5-8,TRBJ2-5,-,-,TGTGCCAGCAGCTCACGGTTTTACACACACCAAGAGACCCAGTACTTC,CASSSRFYTHQETQYF
TRBV28,TRBJ1-6,-,once,TGTGCCAGCAGTCCCCGGGACGATAATTCACCCCTCCACTTT,CASSPRDDNSPLHF
TRBV7-2,TRBJ1-6,-,-,TGTGCCAGCAGCTTTACGGAAAATTCACCCCTCCACTTT,CASSFTENSPLHF
TRBV19,TRBJ2-3,-,-,TGTGCCAGTAGTAGTTCAAGCACAGATACGCAGTATTTT,CASSSSSTDTQYF
TRBV11-2,TRBJ1-1,-,-,TGTGCCAGCAGCTTCTCTTTTGCACCCCGTGCCCAAAACACTGAAGCTTTCTTT,CASSFSFAPRAQNTEAFF
TRBV6-5,TRBJ1-4,-,-,TGTGCCAGCAAATCGATAGGGGAGAATGAAAAACTGTTTTTT,CASKSIGENEKLFF
TRBV6-6,TRBJ1-4,-,-,TGTGCCAGCAGTTACGCCAAGGCAACTAATGAAAAACTGTTTTTT,CASSYAKATNEKLFF
TRBV28,TRBJ1-1,TRBD1,-,TGTGCCAGCAGTTTACCGATGGGACAGGGGTTCACTGAAGCTTTCTTT,CASSLPMGQGFTEAFF
TRBV21-1,TRBJ2-4,-,-,TGTGCCAGCAGCACTTGGGTTTCCCCCAAAAACATTCAGTACTTC,CASSTWVSPKNIQYF
TRBV7-2,TRBJ2-7,-,-,TGTGCCAGCAGCCCAACCTCCAGGGGTTTAACCTACGAGCAGTGCTTC,CASSPTSRGLTYEQCF
TRBV5-1,TRBJ1-2,-,once,TGCGCCAGCAGCGGTTCGGAGGGCTACACCTTC,CASSGSEGYTF
TRBV2,TRBJ2-7,TRBD1,-,TGTGCCAGCAGGGCCGGGACAGGGTTCCCCTACGAGCAGTACTTC,CASRAGTGFPYEQYF
TRBV4-1,TRBJ2-7,-,once,TGCGCCAGCAGCCAAGTCGAGACTGCTACCTACGAGCAGTACTTC,CASSQVETATYEQYF
TRBV11-1,TRBJ2-7,-,-,TGTGCCAGCAGCTTAAATACAGGATACGAGCAGTACTTC,CASSLNTGYEQYF
TRBV7-2,TRBJ2-4,-,-,TGTGCTAGCAGCTTAGTAATTGGATCGGGGGGCGGTCAGTACTTC,CASSLVIGSGGGQYF
TRBV6-1,TRBJ2-1,TRBD2,-,TGTGCCAGCAGTCAAGGGACTAGCGGGGGGGCAGGTGAGCAGTTCTTC,CASSQGTSGGAGEQFF
TRBV5-4,TRBJ1-2,-,-,TGTGCCAGCAGCTTGGGCGATCGTTCTGGCTACACCTTC,CASSLGDRSGYTF
TRBV2,TRBJ1-4,TRBD1,-,TGTGCCAGCAGGGGGGACAGGGGTTTGGATGAAAAACTGTTTTTT,CASRGDRGLDEKLFF
TRBV2,TRBJ2-7,-,-,TGTGCCAGCAGTGAAGCTCCGGGACCGGGCGAGCAGTACTTC,CASSEAPGPGEQYF
TRBV27,TRBJ1-3,-,-,TGTGCCAGCAGTCCCAACCCGACGGAACTTTCTGGAAACACCATATATTTT,CASSPNPTELSGNTIYF
TRBV27,TRBJ2-7,-,-,TGTGCCAGCAGTCTGGTTTCAGTTGGGTCCTACGAGCAGTACTTC,CASSLVSVGSYEQYF
TRBV7-2,TRBJ2-1,-,-,TGTGCCAGCAGCTTAGATAGTGGGGGGCAGTTGAATGAGCAGTTCTTC,CASSLDSGGQLNEQFF
TRBV6-6,TRBJ1-2,-,few,TGTGCCAGCAGTTACTCTCAGGGCGCACCTGCCGATGGCTACACCTTC,CASSYSQGAPADGYTF
TRBV9,TRBJ1-2,-,-,TGTGCCAGCAGCGTTGTGGGGGATGCTAACTATGGCTACACCTTC,CASSVVGDANYGYTF
TRBV14,TRBJ1-5,-,-,TGTGCCAGCAGCCAAGATACGGGGGTCAATCAGCCCCAGCATTTT,CASSQDTGVNQPQHF
TRBV7-3,TRBJ2-1,-,-,TGTGCCAGCAGCTTGCTGGGAGCGGAGGACTACAATGAGCAGTTCTTC,CASSLLGAEDYNEQFF
TRBV27,TRBJ1-1,-,-,TGTGCCAGCAGTCTGACCTACACCGGGCCCCAAACGGGCGCTTTCTTT,CASSLTYTGPQTGAFF
TRBV19,TRBJ1-3,-,-,TGTGCCAGTAGTATATCAGGATTCTCTGGAAACACCATATATTTT,CASSISGFSGNTIYF
TRBV7-9,TRBJ2-2,-,-,TGTGCCAGCAGCTTAGAGGTGGCCCTCGGGGAGCTGTTTTTT,CASSLEVALGELFF
TRBV7-2,TRBJ1-4,-,-,TGTGCCAGCAGCTCCTCAGGGGCGCTTGAAAAACTGTTTTTT,CASSSSGALEKLFF
TRBV4-1,TRBJ2-1,TRBD2,-,TGCGCCAGCAGCCAAGATAGGACTAGCGGGTACAATGAGCAGTTCTTC,CASSQDRTSGYNEQFF